This record covers a single T cell receptor beta chain. This entry belongs to a study of early T cells in non-severe SARS-CoV-2 infection. As for the study in general: The chains were unpaired, and the sequenced material was bulk RNA from unsorted whole blood.

The CDR3 is 15 amino acids. With V trimmed by 8 bases and J by 0 bases, 4 bases remained unmatched. CDR1 SGHVS and CDR2 FNYEAQ come from the germline V gene. From the 5' RACE reads, TCRdb called clonotypes with MiXCR, one entry per CDR3 protein. The table lists about 67,000 distinct CDR3 sequences, around a tenth of them singletons. This TCR came from an adult who was a healthcare worker with PCR-confirmed SARS-CoV-2 infection or an uninfected control (not recorded which). The sequencing input was whole blood. The chain is built from TRBV7-6 and TRBJ2-2, with 9 bases aligning to TRBD2. The CDR3 bases are TGTGCCAGCCAACTAGCGGGCCCGAACACCGGGGAGCTGTTTTTT. This sequence encodes CASQLAGPNTGELFF.